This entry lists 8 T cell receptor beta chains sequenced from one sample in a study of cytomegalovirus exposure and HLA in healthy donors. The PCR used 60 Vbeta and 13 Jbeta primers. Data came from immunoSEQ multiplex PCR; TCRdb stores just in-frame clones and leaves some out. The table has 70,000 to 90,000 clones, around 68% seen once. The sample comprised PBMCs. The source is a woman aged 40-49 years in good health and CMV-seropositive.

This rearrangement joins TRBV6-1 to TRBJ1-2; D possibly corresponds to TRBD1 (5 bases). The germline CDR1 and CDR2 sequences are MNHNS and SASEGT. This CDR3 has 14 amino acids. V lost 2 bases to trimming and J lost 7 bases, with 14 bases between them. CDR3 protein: CASSENAGRSGYTF. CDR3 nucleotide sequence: TGTGCCAGCAGTGAAAATGCAGGGAGGTCTGGCTACACCTTC.

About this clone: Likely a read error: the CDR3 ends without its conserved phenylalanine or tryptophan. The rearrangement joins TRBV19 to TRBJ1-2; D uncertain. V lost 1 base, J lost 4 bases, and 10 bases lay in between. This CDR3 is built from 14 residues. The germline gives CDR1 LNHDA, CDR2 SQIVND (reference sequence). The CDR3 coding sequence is TGTGCCAGTAGTATAGCCCTACGAGGCTATGGCTACACCCTC. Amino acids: CASSIALRGYGYTL.

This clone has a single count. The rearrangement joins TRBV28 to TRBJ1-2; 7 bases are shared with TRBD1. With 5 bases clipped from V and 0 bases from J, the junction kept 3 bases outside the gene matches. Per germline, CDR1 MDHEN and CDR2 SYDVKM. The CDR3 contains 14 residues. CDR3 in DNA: TGTGCCAGCAGTACCGGGACAGCTAACTATGGCTACACCTTC. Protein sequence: CASSTGTANYGYTF.

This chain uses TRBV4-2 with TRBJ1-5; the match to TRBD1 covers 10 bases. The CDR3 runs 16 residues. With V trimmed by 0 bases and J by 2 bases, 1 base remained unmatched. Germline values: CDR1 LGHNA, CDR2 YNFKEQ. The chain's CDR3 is CASSQETGGGNQPQHF. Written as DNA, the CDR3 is TGTGCCAGCAGCCAAGAGACAGGGGGCGGCAATCAGCCCCAGCATTTT.

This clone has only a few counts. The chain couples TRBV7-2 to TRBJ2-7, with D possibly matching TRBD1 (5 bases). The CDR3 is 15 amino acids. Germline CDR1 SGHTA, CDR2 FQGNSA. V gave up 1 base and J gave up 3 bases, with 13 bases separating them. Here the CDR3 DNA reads TGTGCCAGCAGCTTAGTTGCTGGGGCAAACTACGAGCAGTACTTC. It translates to CASSLVAGANYEQYF.

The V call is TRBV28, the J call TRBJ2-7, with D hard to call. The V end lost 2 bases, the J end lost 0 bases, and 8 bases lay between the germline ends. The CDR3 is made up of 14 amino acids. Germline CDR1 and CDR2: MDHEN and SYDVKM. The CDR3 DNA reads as TGTGCCAGCAGTTTAACGGCTAGCTCCTACGAGCAGTACTTC. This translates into CASSLTASSYEQYF.

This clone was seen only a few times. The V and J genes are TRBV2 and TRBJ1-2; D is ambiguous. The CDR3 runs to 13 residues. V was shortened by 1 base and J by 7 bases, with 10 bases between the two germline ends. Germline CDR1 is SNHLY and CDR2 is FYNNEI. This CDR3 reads CASSEDTQRGYTF. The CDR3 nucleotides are TGTGCCAGCAGTGAAGATACACAACGTGGCTACACCTTC.

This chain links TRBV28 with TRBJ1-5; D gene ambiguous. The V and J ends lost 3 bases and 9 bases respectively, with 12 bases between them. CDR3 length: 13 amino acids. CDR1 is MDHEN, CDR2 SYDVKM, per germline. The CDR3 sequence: CASSLVPERPQHF. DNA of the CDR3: TGTGCCAGCAGTTTGGTTCCGGAGAGGCCCCAGCATTTT.